Presented here are 3 T cell receptor beta chains from one specimen sequenced in a study of blood T cells in healthy people across ages. PCR was performed a second time for 7 to 11 cycles using a sample-barcoded 5' primer and a J-beta primer mix. Each CDR3 protein is one row after TCRdb ran MiXCR on the 5' RACE reads. The sample includes around 320,000 distinct CDR3 sequences, roughly a quarter seen only once; the top ten take approximately 29%. What was sequenced was blood. The receptors derive from a woman aged 65 to 85 in good health.

The gene calls are TRBV5-1 and TRBJ2-7, with 7 positions matching TRBD1. The germline V gene has CDR1 SGHRS and CDR2 YFSETQ. The junction had 12 bases not matched to a gene; V was cut back by 2 bases and J by 7 bases. The CDR3 has 15 residues. CDR3 bases: TGCGCCAGCAGCTTTACAGGGGCCCCGTTGGGGGAGCAGTACTTC. Translated, it gives CASSFTGAPLGEQYF.

The table lists this clonotype with a few counts. For the CDR3, the DNA is TGTGCCACCAGCAGAGAACTTGCGGGAGGTGGAAAGACCCAGTACTTC. Its translation: CATSRELAGGGKTQYF. The chain has TRBV15 and TRBJ2-5, with 8 bases matching TRBD2. The germline gives CDR1 LNHNV, CDR2 YYDKDF (reference sequence). The V gene end was trimmed by 0 bases and the J gene end by 6 bases; junction bases not matched to a gene: 9. The CDR3 has 16 amino acids.

The chain recombines TRBV28 with TRBJ2-1; D gene ambiguous. The CDR3 runs to 16 residues. Germline V gene sequence: CDR1 MDHEN, CDR2 SYDVKM. Trimming shortened V by 3 bases and J by 2 bases, and 14 bases separated the two germline ends. The CDR3 loop reads CASSFYSVGTYNEQFF. Here the CDR3 DNA reads TGTGCCAGCAGTTTTTACTCCGTGGGAACCTACAATGAGCAGTTCTTC. The full variable domain, its missing parts supplied by reference TRBV28 and TRBJ2-1, is DVKVTQSSRYLVKRTGEKVFLECVQDMDHENMFWYRQDPGLGLRLIYFSYDVKMKEKGDIPEGYSVSREKKERFSLILESASTNQTSMYLCASSFYSVGTYNEQFFGPGTRLTVL.